The 24 T cell receptor beta chains below all came from one sample that was sequenced in a study of blood T cell repertoires in COVID-19. TCRdb's copy holds only in-frame clones and misses some; the assay was immunoSEQ multiplex PCR. The sample has approximately 360,000 clones, roughly 90% seen once. Sample: PBMCs or T cells enriched from blood (not recorded which). These receptors were taken from a woman in her thirties with acute COVID-19.

The chain links TRBV5-6 to TRBJ1-1; D not resolved. Germline loops: CDR1 SGHDT, CDR2 YYEEEE. Deletions cut 5 bases from V and 3 bases from J, with 8 bases between. CDR3 size: 12 residues. The CDR3 spells CASRGRHTEAFF. For the CDR3, the DNA is TGTGCCAGCAGGGGGAGGCACACTGAAGCTTTCTTT.

V gene TRBV12-5 combines with J gene TRBJ1-4, with 9 bases matching TRBD1. The CDR3 contains 16 residues. J lost 8 bases, V lost 4 bases, and 11 bases had no gene match. Germline assignment: CDR1 LGHNT and CDR2 FRNRAP. The chain's CDR3 is CASGSLPGTGTEKLFF. The CDR3 bases are TGTGCTAGTGGTTCTCTTCCCGGGACAGGGACGGAAAAACTGTTTTTT.

The chain has TRBV7-3 and TRBJ1-5; weak D call: TRBD1 (6 bases). The CDR3 extends over 15 amino acids. The germline V gene encodes CDR1 SGHTA and CDR2 FQGTGA. With 0 bases removed from V and 6 bases from J, the gap between germline ends came to 12 bases. CDR3 in DNA: TGTGCCAGCAGCTTAACCAGGGGAGGGGGTCAGCCCCAGCATTTT. It is translated as CASSLTRGGGQPQHF.

V is TRBV5-1 and J is TRBJ1-4; 8 bases map to TRBD1. The germline gives CDR1 SGHRS, CDR2 YFSETQ. CDR3 length equals 14 residues. V gave up 3 bases and J gave up 3 bases; unmatched junction bases: 1. This CDR3 is CASSWTGPNEKLFF. CDR3 nucleotide sequence: TGCGCCAGCAGCTGGACAGGGCCTAATGAAAAACTGTTTTTT.

The chain combines TRBV20-1 with TRBJ2-7; 8 nucleotides line up with TRBD2. The junction had 10 bases not matched to a gene; V was cut back by 3 bases and J by 6 bases. The germline gives CDR1 DFQATT, CDR2 SNEGSKA (reference sequence). The CDR3 totals 14 residues. The CDR3 DNA follows: TGCAGTGCTAGTAGCGGGGCGCAATTATCCGAGCAGTACTTC. This gives the protein CSASSGAQLSEQYF.

This rearrangement joins TRBV4-1 to TRBJ2-2; tentative D call: TRBD1 (6 bases). This CDR3 region has 14 residues. Looked up from germline, CDR1 is MGHRA and CDR2 is YSYEKL. Deletions cut 4 bases from V and 5 bases from J, with 11 bases between. The CDR3 nucleotides read TGCGCCAGCAGCCGAGAACAGGGTACCGGGGAGCTGTTTTTT. It codes for CASSREQGTGELFF.

The V and J genes are TRBV24-1 and TRBJ1-1; no clear D gene. Germline V CDR1 and CDR2: KGHDR, SFDVKD. Trimming removed 5 bases at V and 5 bases at J, with 14 bases between. The CDR3 contains 14 residues. In DNA, the CDR3 is TGTGCCACCAGTGTTGTGGGCCGGCGAACTGAAGCTTTCTTT. Translation: CATSVVGRRTEAFF.

This clone was counted between two and nine times. This chain joins TRBV5-1 and TRBJ2-7, with D possibly TRBD1 on 7 matching bases. Germline values: CDR1 SGHRS, CDR2 YFSETQ. CDR3 size: 14 residues. Trimming stripped 3 bases from V and 0 bases from J, with 10 bases between. The chain's CDR3 is CASSWQGGSYEQYF. The DNA for the CDR3 is TGCGCCAGCAGCTGGCAGGGGGGCTCCTACGAGCAGTACTTC.

The chain recombines TRBV12-3 or TRBV12-4 with TRBJ1-1; D is uncertain. The CDR3 spans 13 residues. The germline V and J ends were trimmed by 3 bases and 1 base, with 6 bases remaining between them. CDR3 sequence: CASSFSENTEAFF. The CDR3 region has the DNA TGTGCCAGCAGTTTTTCAGAGAACACTGAAGCTTTCTTT.

The CDR3 sequence: CASSFRSSYEQYF. DNA of the CDR3: TGCGCCAGCAGCTTTAGAAGCTCCTACGAGCAGTACTTC. The rearrangement joins TRBV5-1 to TRBJ2-7; D is unresolved. Germline V lookup: CDR1 SGHRS, CDR2 YFSETQ. This CDR3 is 13 amino acids long. The V end was cut by 2 bases, the J end by 0 bases, with 6 bases between.

Note on this clone: The identical CDR3 is also encoded by other nucleotide sequences in the sample. This chain connects TRBV2 to TRBJ2-7; perhaps TRBD1 as D (6 bases). Germline V gives CDR1 SNHLY, CDR2 FYNNEI. This CDR3 spans 13 amino acids. Trimming pared 7 bases from V and 3 bases from J, leaving 13 bases between. CDR3: CASTGERSYEQYF. The CDR3 bases are TGTGCCAGCACAGGGGAGAGGAGCTACGAGCAGTACTTC.

V usage is TRBV6-5 and J usage is TRBJ2-7, with a possible D match to TRBD2 (7 bases). The length of the CDR3 is 15 residues. Trimming cost V 2 bases and J 4 bases, with 15 bases left between them. Per germline, CDR1 MNHEY and CDR2 SVGAGI. The CDR3 bases are TGTGCCAGCAGTTACCGTGCGGGGGCCGGGTACGAGCAGTACTTC. Its translation is CASSYRAGAGYEQYF.

The V and J genes are TRBV5-1 and TRBJ1-1; TRBD1 matches at 7 bases. The V gene's germline CDR1 is SGHRS and CDR2 YFSETQ. The CDR3 contains 14 residues. Losses at the gene ends were 4 bases for V and 2 bases for J; bases not matched to a gene: 5. The CDR3 loop is CASSGRGENTEAFF. The CDR3 nucleotides are TGCGCCAGCAGCGGCAGGGGGGAAAACACTGAAGCTTTCTTT.

The V call is TRBV19, the J call TRBJ1-2; D perhaps matches TRBD1 (5 bases). The CDR3 covers 14 residues. Between the trimmed V and J ends, which lost 1 base and 1 base, there was a span of 7 bases. CDR1 and CDR2 (germline): LNHDA, SQIVND (reference sequence). CDR3 in DNA: TGTGCCAGTAGTATAGGGGACTTTAACTATGGCTACACCTTC. Translating it yields CASSIGDFNYGYTF.

The count of this clone is one. The chain employs TRBV18 and TRBJ1-1, with D possibly matching TRBD1 (5 bases). The CDR3 covers 16 residues. V lost 4 bases, J lost 4 bases, and 19 bases lay in between. Per the germline V gene, CDR1 is KGHSH and CDR2 is LQKENI. CDR3 sequence: CASSLNLGGAVTEAFF. CDR3 DNA sequence: TGTGCCAGCTCACTGAATCTGGGGGGTGCTGTCACTGAAGCTTTCTTT.

The V and J genes are TRBV5-8 and TRBJ1-4; maybe TRBD1 (5 bases). This CDR3 has 14 residues. The V gene lost 1 base and the J gene lost 8 bases, with 12 bases spanning the gap. CDR1 SGHTS and CDR2 YDEGEE come from the germline V gene. The CDR3 nucleotides read TGTGCCAGCAGCTTGCTACGGGGGTTGGAAAAACTGTTTTTT. Amino acids: CASSLLRGLEKLFF.

This clone appeared a few times. The chain combines TRBV7-8 with TRBJ1-1; D is unclear. Deletions cut 1 base from V and 4 bases from J, with 10 bases between. The CDR3 contains 14 residues. Looked up from germline, CDR1 is SGHVS and CDR2 is FQNEAQ. CDR3 in DNA: TGTGCCAGCAGCTTAGGAGGGAATCCCACTGAAGCTTTCTTT. This gives the protein CASSLGGNPTEAFF.

This clone is a singleton in its sample. The genes are TRBV7-3 and TRBJ2-5; possibly TRBD2 for D (6 bases). The V and J ends lost 5 bases and 2 bases respectively, with 9 bases between them. CDR1 SGHTA and CDR2 FQGTGA come from the germline V gene. The CDR3 covers 13 residues. The CDR3 is CASSRDLQETQYF. CDR3 bases: TGTGCCAGCAGCCGGGACTTACAAGAGACCCAGTACTTC.

The gene calls are TRBV7-9 and TRBJ1-3; 7 bases agree with TRBD1. Trimming removed 0 bases from V and 2 bases from J; junction bases left unmatched: 1. Germline values: CDR1 SEHNR, CDR2 FQNEAQ (reference sequence). CDR3 length: 15 residues. The CDR3 DNA reads as TGTGCCAGCAGCTTAGCCGGGACAGCTGGAAACACCATATATTTT. It encodes CASSLAGTAGNTIYF.

A single count supports this clone. The rearrangement uses TRBV10-1 and TRBJ1-2; the match to TRBD1 covers 8 bases. This CDR3 region has 12 residues. CDR1 is WNHNN, CDR2 SYGVQD, per germline (reference sequence). J was trimmed by 4 bases and V by 8 bases; bases with no gene match: 3. Written as DNA, the CDR3 is TGCGCCAGCGGGACAGGCCCCTATGGCTACACCTTC. It codes for CASGTGPYGYTF.

The table lists this clone with a few counts. V usage is TRBV19 and J usage is TRBJ2-5, with D hard to call. The CDR3 runs to 13 residues. Per germline, CDR1 LNHDA and CDR2 SQIVND (reference sequence). Trimming pared 5 bases from V and 2 bases from J, leaving 9 bases between. The CDR3 nucleotides read TGTGCCAGTAGTTCAGCGAGACAAGAGACCCAGTACTTC. Translating it yields CASSSARQETQYF.

This clone was detected only once. J is TRBJ1-4 and V is TRBV4-1; TRBD1 is a possible D gene (6 bases). CDR1 is MGHRA and CDR2 is YSYEKL in the germline V gene. There are 15 residues in the CDR3. Trimming shortened V by 4 bases and J by 5 bases, and 14 bases separated the two germline ends. For the CDR3, the DNA is TGCGCCAGCAGCCGAGGGACATCTGTGAATGAAAAACTGTTTTTT. Its translation: CASSRGTSVNEKLFF.

The chain couples TRBV3-1 (or the pseudogene TRBV3-2) to TRBJ1-1; tentatively, D is TRBD1 (6 bases). Trimming shortened V by 0 bases and J by 8 bases, and 13 bases separated the two germline ends. Germline CDR1 LGHDT, CDR2 YNNKEL (reference sequence). This CDR3 has 14 amino acids. CDR3: CASSQDGRGGEAFF. Written as DNA, the CDR3 is TGTGCCAGCAGCCAAGACGGCAGGGGCGGCGAAGCTTTCTTT.

The chain carries TRBV7-6 and TRBJ1-6, with D hard to call. There are 13 residues in the CDR3. The germline V gene encodes CDR1 SGHVS and CDR2 FNYEAQ. V was shortened by 3 bases and J by 9 bases, with 9 bases between the two germline ends. The CDR3 spells CASSFGPGSPLHF. The DNA for the CDR3 is TGTGCCAGCAGCTTCGGTCCCGGTTCACCCCTCCACTTT.